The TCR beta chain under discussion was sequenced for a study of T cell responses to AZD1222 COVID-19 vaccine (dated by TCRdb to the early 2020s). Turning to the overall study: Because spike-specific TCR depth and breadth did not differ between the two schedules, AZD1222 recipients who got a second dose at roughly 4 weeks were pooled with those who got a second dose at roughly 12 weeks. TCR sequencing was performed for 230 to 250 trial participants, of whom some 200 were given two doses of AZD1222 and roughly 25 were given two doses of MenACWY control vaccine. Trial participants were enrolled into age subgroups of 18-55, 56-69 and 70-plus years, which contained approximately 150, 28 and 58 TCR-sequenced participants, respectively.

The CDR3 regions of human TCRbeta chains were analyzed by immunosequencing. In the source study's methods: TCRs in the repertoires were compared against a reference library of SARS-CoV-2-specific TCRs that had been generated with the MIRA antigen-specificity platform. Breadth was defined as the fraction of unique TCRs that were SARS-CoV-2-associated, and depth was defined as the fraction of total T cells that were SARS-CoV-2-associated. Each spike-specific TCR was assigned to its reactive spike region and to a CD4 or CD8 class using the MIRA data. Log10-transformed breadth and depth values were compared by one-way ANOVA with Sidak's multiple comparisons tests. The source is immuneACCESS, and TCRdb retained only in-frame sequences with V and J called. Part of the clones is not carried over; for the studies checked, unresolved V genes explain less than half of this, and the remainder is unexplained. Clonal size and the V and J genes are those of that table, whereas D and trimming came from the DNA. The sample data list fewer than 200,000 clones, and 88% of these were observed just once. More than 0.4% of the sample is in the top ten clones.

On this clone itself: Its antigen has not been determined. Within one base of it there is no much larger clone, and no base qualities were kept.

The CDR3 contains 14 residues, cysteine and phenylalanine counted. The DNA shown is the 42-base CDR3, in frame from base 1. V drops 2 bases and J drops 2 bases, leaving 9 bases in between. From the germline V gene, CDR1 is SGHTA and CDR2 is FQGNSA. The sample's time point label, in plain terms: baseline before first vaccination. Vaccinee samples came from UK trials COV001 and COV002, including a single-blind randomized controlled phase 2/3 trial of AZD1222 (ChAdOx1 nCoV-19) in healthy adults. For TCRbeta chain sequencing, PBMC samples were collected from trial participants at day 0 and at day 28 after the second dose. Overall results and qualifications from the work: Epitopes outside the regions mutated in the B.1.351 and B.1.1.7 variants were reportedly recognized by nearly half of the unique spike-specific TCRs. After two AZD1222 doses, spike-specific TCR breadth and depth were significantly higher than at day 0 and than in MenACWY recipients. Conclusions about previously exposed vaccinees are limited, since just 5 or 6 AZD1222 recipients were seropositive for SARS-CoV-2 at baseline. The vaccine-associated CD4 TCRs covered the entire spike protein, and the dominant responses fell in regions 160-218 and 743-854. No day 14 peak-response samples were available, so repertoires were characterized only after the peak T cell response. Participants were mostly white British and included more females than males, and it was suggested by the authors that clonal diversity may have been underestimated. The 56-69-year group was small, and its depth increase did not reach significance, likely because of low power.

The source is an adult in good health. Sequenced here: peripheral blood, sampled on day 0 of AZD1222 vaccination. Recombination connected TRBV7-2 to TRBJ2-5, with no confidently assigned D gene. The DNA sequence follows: TGTGCCAGCAGCTTACACGGAAAACAAGAGACCCAGTACTTC. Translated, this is CASSLHGKQETQYF.